These T cell receptor beta chains were read from a single sample in a study of T cell repertoires in cytomegalovirus infection. In TCRdb, the reads were re-called with MiXCR into one record per CDR3 protein. The sample comprises around 280,000 distinct CDR3 sequences, roughly 15% of which are singletons, and 8.5% to 9% rests with the top ten. The sequenced material came from PBMCs. The source of these receptors is a human donor in good health (CMV status not recorded). Some clones in this sample may be carry-over from other donors' samples. CDR3s include the opening cysteine and the closing phenylalanine or tryptophan. Size is stated for part of the rows, as once, few or many counts, or as a class when the clone is expanded.

size: -
J: TRBJ2-4
V: TRBV28
CDR3: CASSSGGEGKNIQYF

size: -
J: TRBJ2-5
V: TRBV11-3
CDR3: CASSFGTGQMETQYF

size: -
J: TRBJ2-7
V: TRBV20-1
CDR3: CSARVGGSYEQYF

size: -
J: TRBJ2-1
V: TRBV27
CDR3: CASRWSVSNNEQFF

size: -
J: TRBJ2-1
V: TRBV19
CDR3: CASGAGLANNEQFF

size: -
J: TRBJ1-2
V: TRBV7-2
CDR3: CASSYPPGASYCYNF

size: few
J: TRBJ1-1
V: TRBV4-1
CDR3: CASSQDQRWNTEAFF

size: few
J: TRBJ2-7
V: TRBV20-1
CDR3: CSATGVPGLAGVIYEQYF

size: -
J: TRBJ2-2
V: TRBV13
CDR3: CASSLGTSGRAIGELFF

size: -
J: TRBJ2-2
V: TRBV10-3
CDR3: CAISDSTGELFF

size: once
J: TRBJ1-1
V: TRBV7-9
CDR3: CASSLMTGPGNTEAFF

size: -
J: TRBJ1-1
V: TRBV18
CDR3: CASSPVLGTEAFF

size: few
J: TRBJ2-5
V: TRBV4-3
CDR3: CASSQDLGFYETQYF

size: few
J: TRBJ2-1
V: TRBV6-1
CDR3: CASSPRVGYNEQFF

size: many
J: TRBJ1-1
V: TRBV29-1
CDR3: CSVPEGPTEAFF

size: few
J: TRBJ1-1
V: TRBV6-6
CDR3: CASRTGSRTEAFF

size: many
J: TRBJ2-7
V: TRBV5-4
CDR3: CASSSQGGEQYF

size: many
J: TRBJ2-7
V: TRBV11-2
CDR3: CASSPQPGGTYEQYF

size: -
J: TRBJ1-2
V: TRBV6-1
CDR3: CASSEAWGQWDYGYTF

size: few
J: TRBJ1-1
V: TRBV20-1
CDR3: CSARVGTDEAFF

size: -
J: TRBJ2-3
V: TRBV29-1
CDR3: CSVEARLVSDTQYF

size: few
J: TRBJ2-3
V: TRBV28
CDR3: CASSLLPGIADTQYF

size: -
J: TRBJ2-7
V: TRBV29-1
CDR3: CSAKGGGGSGRAHEQYF

size: many
J: TRBJ1-3
V: TRBV7-2
CDR3: CASSLVEGSGNTIYF

size: many
J: TRBJ2-5
V: TRBV12-3/TRBV12-4
CDR3: CASSPTEGETQYF

size: many
J: TRBJ1-6
V: TRBV2
CDR3: CASSGAREGSPLHF

size: -
J: TRBJ2-6
V: TRBV10-3
CDR3: CAIAGTGANVLTF

size: -
J: TRBJ2-3
V: TRBV28
CDR3: CASSFRAGVVTDTQYF

size: -
J: TRBJ1-6
V: TRBV7-2
CDR3: CASSFGGGNSPLHF

size: -
J: TRBJ2-3
V: TRBV29-1
CDR3: CSTGTATQYF

size: -
J: TRBJ2-7
V: TRBV20-1
CDR3: CSARFPDRASYEQYF

size: few
J: TRBJ1-2
V: TRBV20-1
CDR3: CSAPRVGQGTNGYTF

size: many
J: TRBJ2-4
V: TRBV7-2
CDR3: CASSLRGQGQNIQYF

size: few
J: TRBJ1-1
V: TRBV12-3/TRBV12-4
CDR3: CASTLPGQGENTEAFF

size: few
J: TRBJ2-2
V: TRBV20-1
CDR3: CSASIGTGSTGELFF

size: many
J: TRBJ1-4
V: TRBV7-2
CDR3: CASSPGTQSEKLFF

size: many
J: TRBJ2-3
V: TRBV7-2
CDR3: CASSSKRLAGMRDTQYF

size: many
J: TRBJ2-1
V: TRBV6-5
CDR3: CASSYGTSYNEQFF

size: many
J: TRBJ2-5
V: TRBV7-2
CDR3: CASSFTGVETQYF

size: many
J: TRBJ2-1
V: TRBV6-1
CDR3: CASIKSGSYNEQFF

size: many
J: TRBJ1-1
V: TRBV7-2
CDR3: CASSLDRLMNTEAFF

size: -
J: TRBJ2-5
V: TRBV5-4
CDR3: CASSPATGPRGTQYF

size: few
J: TRBJ1-6
V: TRBV11-2
CDR3: CASRPSQGRSLHF

size: -
J: TRBJ1-3
V: TRBV29-1
CDR3: CSVAVPRGLGNTIYF

size: many
J: TRBJ2-3
V: TRBV7-8
CDR3: CASSPLAGGQYTQYF

size: -
J: TRBJ1-5
V: TRBV6-2/TRBV6-3
CDR3: CASSKGVNQPQHF

size: many
J: TRBJ1-2
V: TRBV7-2
CDR3: CASSLEVRKKRGYTF

size: -
J: TRBJ1-6
V: TRBV18
CDR3: CASSPESSASSPLHF